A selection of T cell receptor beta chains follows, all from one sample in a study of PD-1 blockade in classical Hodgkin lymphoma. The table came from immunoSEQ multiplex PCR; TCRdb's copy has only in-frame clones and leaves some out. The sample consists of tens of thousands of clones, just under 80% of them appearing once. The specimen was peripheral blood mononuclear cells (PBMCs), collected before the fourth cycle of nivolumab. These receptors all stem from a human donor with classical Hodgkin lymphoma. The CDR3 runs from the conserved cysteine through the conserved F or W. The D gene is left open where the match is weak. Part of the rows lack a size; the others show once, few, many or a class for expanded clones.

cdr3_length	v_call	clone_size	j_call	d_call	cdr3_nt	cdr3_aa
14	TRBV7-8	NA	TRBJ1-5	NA	TGTGCCAGCAGCAAAGAAAATAGCAATCAGCCCCAGCATTTT	CASSKENSNQPQHF
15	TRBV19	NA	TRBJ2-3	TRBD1	TGTGCCAGTAGTACAACAGGGGGCGCGATCCGTACGCAGTATTTT	CASSTTGGAIRTQYF
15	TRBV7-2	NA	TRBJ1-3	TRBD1	TGTGCCAGCAGCTTAGTTGGGACAGGGGGAAACACCATATATTTT	CASSLVGTGGNTIYF
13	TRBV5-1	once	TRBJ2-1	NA	TGCGCCAGCAGCTCGGCCCCCCACAATGAGCAGTTCTTC	CASSSAPHNEQFF
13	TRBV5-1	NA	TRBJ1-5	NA	TGCGCCAGCAGCCGGGGTGGGGACCAGCCCCAGCATTTT	CASSRGGDQPQHF
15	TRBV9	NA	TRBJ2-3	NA	TGTGCCAGCAGTATAAGGGGGGCGGGGACAGATACGCAGTATTTT	CASSIRGAGTDTQYF
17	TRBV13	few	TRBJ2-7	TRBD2	TGTGCCAGCAGCTTAATGCTAGCGGGGGGGCCTTCCTACGAGCAGTACTTC	CASSLMLAGGPSYEQYF
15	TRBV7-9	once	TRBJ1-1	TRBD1	TGTGCCAGCAGCTCCTGGGACAGGGGGGACTCTGAAGCTTTCTTT	CASSSWDRGDSEAFF
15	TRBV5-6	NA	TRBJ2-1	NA	TGTGCCAGCAGCTTTTCATTAGTTGCCGTGGGACCCCCGCTCTTC	CASSFSLVAVGPPLF
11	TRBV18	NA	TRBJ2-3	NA	TGTGCCAGCTCACCACGAGATACGCAGTATTTT	CASSPRDTQYF
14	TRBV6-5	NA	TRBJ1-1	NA	TGTGCCAGCAGTTATGGTAGCAGGAACACTGAAGCTTTCTTT	CASSYGSRNTEAFF
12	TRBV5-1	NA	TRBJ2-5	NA	TGCGCCAGCAGAGATAGTCAAGAGACCCAGTACTTC	CASRDSQETQYF
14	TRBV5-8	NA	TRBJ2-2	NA	TGTGCCAGCAGGATACAGGTGTTCACCGGGGAGCTGTTTTTT	CASRIQVFTGELFF
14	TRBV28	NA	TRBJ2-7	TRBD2	TGTGCCAGCAGTTTAAGAGCGGGAGGGAAAGAGCAGTACTTC	CASSLRAGGKEQYF
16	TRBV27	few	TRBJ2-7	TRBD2	TGTGCCAGCAAGCGCGGACTAGCGGGGTCCCTCTACGAGCAGTACTTC	CASKRGLAGSLYEQYF
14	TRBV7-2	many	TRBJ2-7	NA	TGTGCCAGCAGCTTGGTGGGACGGCACTACGAGCAGTACTTC	CASSLVGRHYEQYF
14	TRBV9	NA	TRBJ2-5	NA	TGTGCCAGCAGCGTAGGTGGGCCCCAAGAGACCCAGTACTTC	CASSVGGPQETQYF
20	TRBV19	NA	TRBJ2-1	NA	TGTGCCAGTAGTCCCATCACCGGGACAGGGAGGAGCGGGGGGGCCTGGGAGCAGTTCTTC	CASSPITGTGRSGGAWEQFF
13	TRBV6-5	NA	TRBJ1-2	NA	TGTGCCAGCAGCCCCGGGTGGCTCTATGGCTACACCTTC	CASSPGWLYGYTF
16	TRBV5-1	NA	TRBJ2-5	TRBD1	TGCGCCAGCAGCGTTGGGTTGGGACAGGGAGGAGAGACCCAGTACTTC	CASSVGLGQGGETQYF
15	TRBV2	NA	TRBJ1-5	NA	TGTGCCAGCAGTGGGGCGGGGAGGGGCAATCAGCCCCAGCATTTT	CASSGAGRGNQPQHF
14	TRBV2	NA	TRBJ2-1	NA	TGTGCCAGCAGTCGGACTAGGGGGAGCAATGAGCAGTTCTTC	CASSRTRGSNEQFF
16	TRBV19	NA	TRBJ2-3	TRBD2	TGTGCCAGTACTCCGGTCAGTAGCGGGAACACAGATACGCAGTATTTT	CASTPVSSGNTDTQYF
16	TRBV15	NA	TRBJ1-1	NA	TGTGCCACCAGCAGAGCCGTCAGAGGGCGGGACACTGAAGCTTTCTTT	CATSRAVRGRDTEAFF
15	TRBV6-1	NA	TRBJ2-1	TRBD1	TGTGCCAGCAGTGAATTCGGACAGGGTGGCAATGAGCAGTTCTTC	CASSEFGQGGNEQFF
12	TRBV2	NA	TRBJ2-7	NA	TGTGCCAGCAGTGCACTGTTCTACGAGCAGTACTTC	CASSALFYEQYF
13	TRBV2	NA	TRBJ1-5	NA	TGTGCCAGCAAGGCAGGGTACAATCAGCCCCAGCATTTT	CASKAGYNQPQHF
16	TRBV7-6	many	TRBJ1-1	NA	TGTGCCAGCAGCTTAAGGGCAGGGACCATGAACACTGAAGCTTTCTTT	CASSLRAGTMNTEAFF
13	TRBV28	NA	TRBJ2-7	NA	TGTGCCAGCAGTTTTTATAGTTCCTACGAGCAGTACTTC	CASSFYSSYEQYF
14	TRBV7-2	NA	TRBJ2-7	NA	TGTGCCAGCAGCTCCCCAGGACTCGCTTACGAGCAGTACTTC	CASSSPGLAYEQYF
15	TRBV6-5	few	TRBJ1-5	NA	TGTGCCAGCAGTTCGCTCGGCTATAGCAATCAGCCCCAGCATTTT	CASSSLGYSNQPQHF
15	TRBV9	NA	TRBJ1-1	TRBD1	TGTGCCAGCAGCGCGTACAGGGGCGCGAACACTGAAGCTTTCTTT	CASSAYRGANTEAFF
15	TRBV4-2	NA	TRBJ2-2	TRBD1	TGTGCCAGCAGCCAAGGACAGGGAAGAACCGGGGAGCTGTTTTTT	CASSQGQGRTGELFF
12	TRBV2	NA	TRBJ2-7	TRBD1	TGTGCCAGCAGTTGGGACAGGGGCGAGCAGTACTTC	CASSWDRGEQYF
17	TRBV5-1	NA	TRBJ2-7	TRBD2	TGCGCCAGCAGCTTGCCGAGCGGGGCCGATCTCTCCTACGAGCAGTACTTC	CASSLPSGADLSYEQYF
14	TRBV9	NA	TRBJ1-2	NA	TGTGCCAGCAGCGTAGAACAGGGCAGGTATGGCTACACCTTC	CASSVEQGRYGYTF
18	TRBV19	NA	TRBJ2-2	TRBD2	TGTGCCAGTAGTTGGGCGGGGGTGAACACCGGGCGCACCGGGGAGCTGTTTTTT	CASSWAGVNTGRTGELFF
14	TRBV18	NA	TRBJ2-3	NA	TGTGCCAGCTCACCAGGTCGAGAAACAGATACGCAGTATTTT	CASSPGRETDTQYF
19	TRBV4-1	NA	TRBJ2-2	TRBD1	TGCGCCAGCAGCCAAGAGATGGGACAGGGGAAGGGTAGCACCGGGGAGCTGTTTTTT	CASSQEMGQGKGSTGELFF
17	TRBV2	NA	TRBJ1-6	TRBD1	TGTGCCAGCATAGGACAGGCGTGGAGCTCCTATAATTCACCCCTCCACTTT	CASIGQAWSSYNSPLHF
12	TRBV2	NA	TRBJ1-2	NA	TGTGCCAGCGCCGAGGGGGGCTATGGCTACACCTTC	CASAEGGYGYTF
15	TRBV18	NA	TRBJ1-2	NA	TGTGCCAGCTCATCGTCACCCGGGGCAGGTGTTCTCTACACCTTC	CASSSSPGAGVLYTF
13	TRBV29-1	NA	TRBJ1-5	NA	TGCAGCGTTGAAGAGCAAGTGAATCAGCCCCAGCATTTT	CSVEEQVNQPQHF